The sequence of this T cell receptor beta chain was determined in a study of long-term antiretroviral therapy in people with HIV (dated by TCRdb to 2022 to 2024). For the study in its entirety: The earliest samples were collected about a decade before the 2015 WHO recommendation for immediate ART, when ART was typically delayed until CD4 counts fell. A retrospective serial study tested whether ART initiation and durable HIV suppression were associated with changes in peripheral blood TRB repertoire composition and diversity. From some 30 adults with confirmed HIV infection, the cohort provided roughly 200 cryopreserved PBMC samples, gathered serially across a mean of around 6 years (range 1-12). About 35% of the 30 participants with HIV were female. No cross-contamination during QIAcube processing was seen in test extractions of a monoclonal T-cell line run alongside around 31 polyclonal samples.

Inclusion was restricted to participants for whom at least one PBMC sample before ART initiation and at least two post-ART samples were available. Every participant with HIV received treatment in the United States of America. Cryopreserved samples of roughly 0.85-11 million PBMC were thawed and washed before DNA extraction. At the time of the earliest PBMC sample, participants with HIV were aged between about 23 and 55 years. PBMC samples were contributed by each participant from 1-4 timepoints before ART initiation and 2-8 timepoints after ART initiation, with a median of 7 samples. Serial HIV viral load, CD4+ T-cell count, ART history and demographic data were obtained for every participant. Genomic DNA was extracted from unsorted PBMC with a Qiagen kit on a QIAcube, with processing performed in batches of 12 samples. The CDR1 and CDR2 encoded by the germline V gene are SGHNT and YENEEA. Between the V and J ends, shortened by 5 bases and 4 bases respectively, the junction contains 18 bases. The CDR3 goes from the cysteine to the phenylalanine over 15 residues. The kept DNA is CDR3 alone, 45 bases in frame from the first base.

About this clone itself: The clone's antigen remains unknown. Per-base quality was not reported, and no clone a single base away is much larger than it.

The full study reports these points: No data were available on ART adherence, viral resistance or therapy changes, limiting inferences about post-ART repertoire changes. Unsorted PBMC were profiled instead of sorted CD4+ and CD8+ T cells because pre-ART samples had limited cell numbers. Because PBMC availability was limited, only the TCR beta chain was sequenced, with no alpha chain pairing. Expanded TRB clones identified before ART initiation dominated the repertoire at all time points, although this dominance fluctuated and declined in many PLHIV after ART. Starting ART was linked to a significant rise in TRB diversity, yet even with long-term ART the diversity remained significantly lower than in transplant donor controls. CDR3 length ranges in HIV repertoires were narrower than in controls, and network structure suggested an antigen-experienced repertoire with only a slight naive shift after ART. The samples span the years 2004 to 2017, and the ART regimens used at that time may not be as effective as current regimens.

The immunoSEQ hsTCRB v3.0 assay was used at survey level resolution to sequence the TRB variable region. TRB sequencing targeted a depth of about 40,000-50,000 T-cell genomes per sample. An Illumina MiSeq with a v3 150-cycle kit was used to sequence the pooled TRB libraries. From the authors' description of their analysis: Analysis of repertoires was carried out in R inside a reproducible Nextflow workflow spanning QC, data transformation and analysis. LymphoSeq2, an R package for exploring AIRR-Seq data, was used to implement the custom analyses. A handful of samples that yielded fewer than 5000 total TRB sequences were excluded, so that around 190 HIV repertoires were analyzed. Of the roughly 180 retained HIV repertoires, almost 60 were collected before and more than 120 after ART initiation. Each repertoire was downsampled to 5000 TRB nucleotide sequences, and summary statistics were averaged across 100 downsampling iterations. Only TRB sequences with CDR3 regions of at least seven amino acids were retained for analysis. Diversity was assessed using a clonality score derived from Shannon entropy and using the Gini coefficient. In the repertoire networks, any two of the top 5000 CDR3 amino acid sequences were connected whenever the two sequences differed by an edit distance of one. For TRB CDR3 amino acid sequences, antigen specificity groups and MHC restriction were predicted with GLIPH2. To flag known CMV, EBV, HIV or tissue antigen associations, CDR3 amino acid sequences were matched against VDJdb and McPAS-TCR. Pre-ART, post-ART and control groups were compared with Wilcoxon signed-rank tests and Holm-Bonferroni correction. TCRdb took over this immuneACCESS table, retaining in-frame rearrangements with V and J assigned. Such tables are incomplete; in checked studies, under half of the missing clones stem from an unresolved V gene, and the remainder is unexplained. V and J calls and clone size are copied from that table; D and trimming were computed from the DNA. Here the sample has tens of thousands of clones; approximately 82% occur a single time. The biggest ten clones account for 3.5% to 6% of the sample.

The V gene is TRBV11-3 and the J gene is TRBJ2-7, and perhaps TRBD1 as D gene, on 6 matching bases. This sequence originates from a young man with HIV. This specimen was unsorted PBMCs, taken 0.5 years after starting antiretroviral therapy. DNA sequence: TGTGCCAGCAGCCAGCAGGCAGGGGAAAGGTACGAGCAGTACTTC. This encodes CASSQQAGERYEQYF.